The T cell receptor (beta chain) described here comes from a study of monozygotic twins with inflammatory bowel disease. Germline CDR1 reads SGDLS; CDR2 reads YYNGEE. The CDR3 is 13 amino acids. cDNA was made in eight separate reactions per sample. Via template switching, UMIs carrying a 6-nucleotide sample barcode were introduced. With about 17 and 10 cycles respectively, two nested PCRs were carried out on TCRalpha and TCRbeta cDNA. From its re-call of the 5' RACE reads, TCRdb lists each CDR3 protein once, without DNA. The sample's table shows approximately 400,000 distinct CDR3 sequences. The TCR comes from a human donor with ulcerative colitis or Crohn's disease, or a healthy co-twin of an affected twin (not recorded which). What was sequenced was blood. The genes are TRBV9 and TRBJ2-7; TCRdb indicates TRBD2, and absent DNA this call remains unverified. The CDR3 spells CASSGHSAGEQYF.